This TCR beta chain stems from a study of graft-versus-host responses after intestinal transplantation. Across the whole study: Among the recipients, transplants were multivisceral, liver-intestinal, or isolated intestinal. Uniformly, recipients were administered anti-thymocyte globulin induction with subsequent tacrolimus and steroids for around three years. Broader study findings: GvH clonotypes were identified within recipient marrow, with a subset emerging first in ileum or blood. HvG clone declines early post-transplant were associated with peak circulating GvH levels.

The CDR3 length is 14 residues. Germline V lookup: CDR1 SGDLS, CDR2 YYNGEE. TCRdb keeps only in-frame clones here, not all; method: immunoSEQ multiplex PCR. The sample lists roughly 100,000 clones; 91% were seen once. To note about this clone: Antigen specificity is unknown.

The chain has TRBV9 and TRBJ2-5; 8 bases are shared with TRBD2. The J call is doubtful: the DNA matches TRBJ2-7 better. This sample comprised unstimulated CD4+ T cells sorted from spleen or lymph node cells, obtained before transplant. The TCR sequence derives from a human donor who was the organ donor for an intestinal transplant. The CDR3 spells CASSPTSVSYEQYF. The CDR3 DNA is TGTGCCAGCAGCCCGACTAGCGTTTCCTACGAGCAGTACTTC.